A selection of T cell receptor beta chains follows, all from one sample in a study of CD8+ T cells in alopecia areata. This table comes from immunoSEQ multiplex PCR, and its TCRdb copy is limited to in-frame clones, with some not included. The sample contains more than 150,000 clones, roughly three fifths of which appear only once. The sequencing here drew on CD4+ T cells sorted from blood, taken at week 4, from a patient treated with tofacitinib. The receptor source for this set is a human donor with alopecia areata. Both conserved end residues are part of each CDR3. The D gene is left open where the match is weak. Clone size, where shown, is once, few, many, or a class for clones that have expanded.

abundance	j_gene	len	v_gene	d_gene	CDR3aa	CDR3nt
NA	TRBJ2-3	10	TRBV25-1	NA	CASSEDTQYF	TGTGCCAGCAGTGAAGATACGCAGTATTTT
few	TRBJ2-2	19	TRBV19	NA	CASSTIPIQTAQFTGELFF	TGTGCCAGTAGCACCATCCCAATTCAGACAGCGCAATTCACCGGGGAGCTGTTTTTT
NA	TRBJ1-2	14	TRBV5-1	NA	CASGGKGGSYGYTF	TGCGCCAGCGGCGGTAAAGGCGGGTCCTATGGCTACACCTTC
NA	TRBJ2-5	12	TRBV4-2	NA	CASSEEGETQYF	TGTGCCAGCAGTGAAGAGGGGGAGACCCAGTACTTC
few	TRBJ2-1	14	TRBV2	NA	CASDNEDMDNEQFF	TGTGCCAGCGATAACGAGGACATGGACAATGAGCAGTTCTTC
NA	TRBJ2-5	14	TRBV6-6	TRBD1	CASSYPGGSETQYF	TGTGCCAGCAGTTATCCAGGGGGAAGTGAGACCCAGTACTTC
NA	TRBJ2-7	14	TRBV9	TRBD1	CASSVGTGAYEQYF	TGTGCCAGCAGCGTTGGGACAGGGGCCTACGAGCAGTACTTC
NA	TRBJ1-2	12	TRBV30	NA	CAWSGGAYGYTF	TGTGCCTGGAGTGGTGGGGCCTATGGCTACACCTTC
NA	TRBJ1-5	15	TRBV30	TRBD1	CAWSDRGASNQPQHF	TGTGCCTGGAGTGACAGGGGGGCCAGCAATCAGCCCCAGCATTTT
once	TRBJ2-7	12	TRBV5-1	NA	CASSLEGYEQYF	TGCGCCAGCAGCTTGGAGGGCTACGAGCAGTACTTC
NA	TRBJ1-6	13	TRBV7-8	NA	CASSESANSPLHF	TGTGCCAGCAGCGAAAGTGCCAATTCACCCCTCCACTTT
once	TRBJ1-6	17	TRBV30	NA	CAWSVPVVGRLNSPLHF	TGTGCCTGGAGTGTACCCGTAGTGGGACGGCTGAATTCACCCCTCCACTTT
NA	TRBJ2-4	14	TRBV29-1	NA	CSVGAKLAKNIQYF	TGCAGCGTTGGAGCGAAACTAGCCAAAAACATTCAGTACTTC
NA	TRBJ2-1	13	TRBV5-6	NA	CASSLDPDGEQFF	TGTGCCAGCAGCTTGGATCCGGACGGGGAGCAGTTCTTC
NA	TRBJ2-5	14	TRBV30	NA	CAWSIGPGLETQYF	TGTGCCTGGTCAATCGGACCCGGACTGGAGACCCAGTACTTC
few	TRBJ1-2	13	TRBV28	NA	CASSLQGGNGYTF	TGTGCCAGCAGTCTACAGGGAGGGAATGGCTACACCTTC
few	TRBJ2-1	13	TRBV7-9	NA	CASSLTGTNEQFF	TGTGCCAGCAGCTTAACAGGAACGAATGAGCAGTTCTTC
NA	TRBJ2-7	13	TRBV30	NA	CAWSVGVAAEQYF	TGTGCCTGGAGTGTCGGAGTAGCTGCCGAGCAGTACTTC
once	TRBJ1-5	18	TRBV4-1	TRBD1	CASSDPFLTGVDPQPQHF	TGCGCCAGCAGCGACCCGTTTCTAACAGGGGTCGACCCTCAGCCCCAGCATTTT
once	TRBJ2-5	15	TRBV5-1	TRBD1	CASSSGQGRQETQYF	TGCGCCAGCAGCTCAGGACAGGGTCGGCAAGAGACCCAGTACTTC
once	TRBJ1-2	14	TRBV5-1	NA	CASSLDGTGYGYTF	TGCGCCAGCAGCTTGGATGGTACAGGCTATGGCTACACCTTC
few	TRBJ1-5	15	TRBV7-2	TRBD1	CASSLDRAGNQPQHF	TGTGCCAGCAGCCTCGACAGGGCAGGAAATCAGCCCCAGCATTTT
NA	TRBJ2-5	15	TRBV29-1	TRBD2	CSAFRLAGMQETQYF	TGCAGCGCCTTTCGACTAGCGGGGATGCAAGAGACCCAGTACTTC
NA	TRBJ2-1	11	TRBV20-1	TRBD1	CSAGTGFEQFF	TGCAGTGCGGGGACAGGGTTTGAGCAGTTCTTC
NA	TRBJ2-1	15	TRBV18	TRBD2	CASSPGGGLRNEQFF	TGTGCCAGCTCACCTGGGGGAGGGCTGAGGAATGAGCAGTTCTTC
NA	TRBJ1-2	13	TRBV30	NA	CAWSPGLRYGYTF	TGTGCCTGGAGTCCGGGACTCAGATATGGCTACACCTTC
NA	TRBJ1-6	15	TRBV27	TRBD1	CASSLWGTANSPLHF	TGTGCCAGCAGTTTATGGGGGACAGCTAATTCACCCCTCCACTTT
NA	TRBJ2-5	13	TRBV9	NA	CASSVGVQETQYF	TGTGCCAGCAGCGTCGGGGTCCAAGAGACCCAGTACTTC
NA	TRBJ2-3	15	TRBV2	NA	CASSARQVRTDTQYF	TGTGCCAGCAGTGCTCGACAGGTCCGCACAGATACGCAGTATTTT
NA	TRBJ2-2	17	TRBV5-1	TRBD2	CASSPKLAGVYTGELFF	TGCGCCAGCAGCCCCAAGCTAGCGGGGGTATACACCGGGGAGCTGTTTTTT
few	TRBJ1-1	14	TRBV29-1	TRBD1	CSVEFYRGRTEAFF	TGCAGCGTTGAGTTTTACAGGGGGCGAACTGAAGCTTTCTTT
NA	TRBJ2-1	11	TRBV5-1	NA	CASSLTNEQFF	TGCGCCAGCAGCTTGACAAATGAGCAGTTCTTC
NA	TRBJ1-2	18	TRBV5-1	NA	CASSKNPTGTSLNYGYTF	TGCGCCAGCAGCAAAAACCCAACCGGGACGTCCCTTAACTATGGCTACACCTTC
once	TRBJ2-7	14	TRBV5-1	TRBD1	CASSADRDTYEQYF	TGCGCCAGCAGCGCCGACAGGGACACCTACGAGCAGTACTTC
NA	TRBJ2-3	13	TRBV7-6	TRBD1	CASSTRQGDTQYF	TGTGCCAGCAGCACCAGACAGGGAGATACGCAGTATTTT
NA	TRBJ2-5	11	TRBV20-1	NA	CSARVRETQYF	TGCAGTGCTAGAGTTAGAGAGACCCAGTACTTC
NA	TRBJ2-7	18	TRBV5-1	NA	CASSLLASDRGLTYEQYF	TGCGCCAGCAGCCTCTTGGCGTCTGACAGGGGACTAACCTACGAGCAGTACTTC
NA	TRBJ1-2	13	TRBV30	NA	CACNPDRQYGYTF	TGTGCCTGTAATCCAGACAGGCAGTATGGCTACACCTTC
NA	TRBJ2-7	15	TRBV7-2	TRBD1	CASSFTGTGSYEQYF	TGTGCCAGCAGCTTTACCGGGACAGGGTCCTACGAGCAGTACTTC
NA	TRBJ2-7	17	TRBV4-1	TRBD2	CASSQVGLAGGSYEQYF	TGCGCCAGCAGCCAAGTCGGCTTAGCGGGGGGCTCCTACGAGCAGTACTTC
NA	TRBJ1-2	14	TRBV29-1	NA	CSVHPQNSNYGYTF	TGCAGCGTCCATCCCCAGAACTCTAACTATGGCTACACCTTC
few	TRBJ1-1	16	TRBV5-4	NA	CASSLGEGNMNTEAFF	TGTGCCAGCAGCTTGGGGGAGGGAAACATGAACACTGAAGCTTTCTTT
NA	TRBJ1-1	14	TRBV5-1	NA	CASSLGGEGTEAFF	TGCGCCAGCAGCTTGGGAGGGGAGGGCACTGAAGCTTTCTTT
NA	TRBJ2-7	12	TRBV6-5	NA	CASRGRGYEQYF	TGTGCCAGTAGAGGGAGAGGGTACGAGCAGTACTTC
NA	TRBJ2-5	13	TRBV7-9	NA	CASSFAGAETQYF	TGTGCCAGCAGCTTCGCGGGGGCAGAGACCCAGTACTTC
NA	TRBJ1-5	13	TRBV7-6	NA	CASSLDRDQPQHF	TGTGCCAGCAGCTTAGACAGGGACCAGCCCCAGCATTTT
NA	TRBJ2-7	19	TRBV18	TRBD1	CASSRNDGQGRGISYEQYF	TGTGCCAGCTCACGAAACGACGGACAGGGGCGGGGAATTTCCTACGAGCAGTACTTC
NA	TRBJ2-5	13	TRBV19	NA	CASSMGVEETQYF	TGTGCCAGTAGTATGGGGGTGGAAGAGACCCAGTACTTC
NA	TRBJ1-5	15	TRBV29-1	NA	CSVASNRQWGQPQHF	TGCAGCGTTGCCTCGAATCGACAATGGGGTCAGCCCCAGCATTTT
NA	TRBJ2-7	13	TRBV29-1	NA	CSVIWGISYEQYF	TGCAGCGTTATTTGGGGTATCTCCTACGAGCAGTACTTC
NA	TRBJ1-6	9	TRBV27	NA	CAITTLKRF	TGTGCCATTACGACACTTAAGAGGTTT